This T cell receptor (beta chain) was observed in a study of cytomegalovirus exposure and HLA in healthy donors (TCRdb year 2017). Regarding the study in general: An earlier analysis of under 600 of the donors reported 250 to 300 Gb of sequence data and 100 million to 140 million unique TCR beta sequences from 150 million to 200 million T cells. The aim of the study was to test whether cataloging public T cell receptors could identify signatures of past pathogen exposure. Of the approximately 400 genotyped donors, 65% to 90% fell in the genetic ancestry cluster associated with self-reported Caucasian donors. Typing coverage varied by locus: 629-630 donors for A, B, C, DRB1 and DQB1; approximately 500 for DQA1; some 610 for DPA1; approximately 450 for DPB1. In a later genetic analysis, genome-wide SNP genotypes for 398 of the 666 donors were used, and that subset was treated as a discovery cohort. Rather than drawing on any new phenotypic data, the later analysis identified candidate immune exposures from TCR beta sequences and the way those sequences occurred across donors. All discovery cohort repertoires had been generated using a single sequencing platform. Among about 400 genotyped donors of the cohort, an average of approximately 220,000 unique TCR beta nucleotide sequences was sequenced per donor, of which about 19% were non-productive. The study used immunosequencing to profile the T cell repertoires of some 600 subjects and linked those repertoires to cytomegalovirus serostatus. An earlier analysis of fewer than 750 of the donors used high-throughput TCR beta sequencing to judge whether each TCR beta V gene segment behaved as functional or pseudogenic. Donor age, sex, ethnicity and CMV serostatus were compiled together with the repertoire data. To study patterns of TCR occurrence, a later analysis re-analyzed previously published TCR beta repertoires from around 660 donors and added high-resolution HLA genotyping. HLA typing covered class I and class II loci at four-digit resolution. To predict cytomegalovirus infection status, the study brought together high-throughput TCR immunosequencing, statistical association of individual TCRs with disease status, and machine learning. Besides the first cohort of roughly 640 subjects, a separate validation cohort made up of 120 different subjects was used. A handful of DR-DQ haplotypes were handled as single units for association and clustering because linkage in the cohort was strong. An early release that covered around 590 HLA-typed donors contained approximately 300 gigabases of sequencing data and about 93 million unique TCR sequences. What the authors observed across the whole study: In a later analysis, several top co-occurrence clusters were reported to appear linked to parvovirus B19, influenza, CMV and Epstein-Barr virus. Most CMV-associated TCR beta chains appeared to be HLA-restricted in a later analysis, and the HLA associations seemed to be driven largely by CMV exposure. In a later analysis, HLA-associated TCR beta chains were found to be more clonally expanded and to have lower generation probabilities than equally common non-associated chains. In both the original and validation cohorts, the classifier was reported to diagnose cytomegalovirus status with high specificity and sensitivity. A further reported finding was that TCR beta sequences accurately predicted the HLA-A and HLA-B alleles for most subjects in the first cohort. At a false discovery rate of 0.05, a later analysis linked around 17,000 TCR beta sequences to specific HLA alleles. For the cohort, immune exposure information was limited to CMV serostatus. According to a later genetic analysis, donors in an Asian-associated ancestry cluster had fewer N-insertions in productive TCRs than the roughly 670-donor mean. Some 15 rarely observed V segments, including chromosome 9 orphons, were excluded from the earlier analysis of a few hundred of the donors because counts were too low. Correlated functional status among segregating V segments might be attributable to linkage disequilibrium, but an unknown experimental factor could not be ruled out. According to the authors, the approach could potentially be generalized to other disease states and immunological phenotypes. Because the 87-base-pair reads could not distinguish some IMGT-functional V segments, including TRBV6-2 and TRBV6-3, those segments were excluded. When HLA alleles, especially DR and DQ, strongly co-occurred, TCR associations were difficult to assign to individual alleles. V-gene and J-gene trimming of TCR beta chains was associated with a missense DCLRE1C variant in a later genetic analysis, and the association was replicated in an independent cohort. The cohort was sequenced for TCR beta chains only, and without alpha or paired-chain data the features that could be detected were limited. Three of the identified cytomegalovirus-associated TCR beta chains were confirmed in vitro to be specific for cytomegalovirus antigens. A later analysis found that TCR association rates varied across HLA loci, with DRB1 alleles showing the most associated TCRs and HLA-C alleles the fewest. A cluster of highly shared sequence variants was judged likely to represent a technical artifact of the sequencing pipeline. Most TCR sequences were observed very rarely across donors, whereas some public TCRs were present in many individuals. In an earlier analysis of roughly 560 of the donors, most TCR beta V segments were observed in productive rearrangements about 90% or about 30% of the time, broadly matching IMGT annotations. The study gave a list of 150 to 200 TCR beta chains associated with cytomegalovirus. Because HLA typing was missing for some donors at each locus, association tests included only the typed subset. Sequencing depth was assumed to be roughly uniform across donors in the presence/absence analyses, though that assumption may not hold.

As to this clone: Its binding antigen is unknown. No much larger clonotype is one base removed from it; base qualities were not supplied.

CDR1 and CDR2, looked up from the germline V gene (reference sequence), are SGHNT and YYREEE. Taken from cysteine to phenylalanine, the CDR3 has 15 residues. Only the CDR3 part of the read is kept: 45 bases, read in frame from the first base. Trimming takes 4 bases from V and 4 bases from J, and the germline ends sit 14 bases apart. The protocol used for the library was the immunoSEQ multiplex PCR assay. A mixture of 60 forward primers for TCR Vbeta segments and 13 reverse primers for TCR Jbeta segments was used in the multiplex PCR. A multiplex PCR assay on genomic DNA amplified the CDR3 region of rearranged TCR beta genes. The Illumina HiSeq System was used to sequence the amplified TCR beta libraries as 87-base-pair reads. The source study handled its data this way. A later analysis counted tens of millions of unique TCR beta chains across the approximately 700 repertoires, and 9.5 million to 11 million of these chains were shared by at least two donors. Raw reads were error-corrected and collapsed into unique sequences with a nearest-neighbor algorithm that merged closely related sequences to remove PCR and sequencing errors. CDR3 sequences were aligned to IMGT reference sequences to assign V, D and J gene segments. Each retained sequence needed at least a six-nucleotide match to both a V gene segment and a J gene segment. A rearrangement counted as productive if the CDR3 had no stop codons and remained in frame with V and J, and every other rearrangement counted as non-productive. CDR3 was defined according to IMGT convention as the region running from the second conserved V-encoded cysteine to the conserved J-encoded phenylalanine. Sequences without an unambiguous match to a single V gene segment were excluded from the earlier analysis of about 600 of the donors. An earlier analysis of fewer than 650 of the donors classified V segments as functional when productive rearrangements were above 56.7% and as segregating when the standard deviation between donors was above 5%. A statistical classification framework was built for diagnosing cytomegalovirus status from the catalog of TCR beta chain sequences. V and J gene assignment, in a later analysis, came from comparing TCR nucleotide sequences with IMGT/GENE-DB human TR gene sequences. In a later analysis, CDR3 sequences and most-parsimonious VDJ recombination scenarios were assigned using the TCRdist pipeline. In a later analysis, every TCR beta chain was defined by the combination of its CDR3 amino acid sequence and its V-gene family, and reads without a unique V-gene family were dropped. As a way to deal with suspected cross-contamination and a sequencing artifact, a later analysis dropped more than 500 nucleotide sequences that were highly shared and had low generation probability. In a later analysis, a clonal expansion index for each public chain was calculated from normalized within-repertoire ranks of inferred template counts. Generation probabilities in a later analysis came from a VDJ recombination model fitted to out-of-frame rearrangements, and those results were checked against IGoR. Hypergeometric tests were used in a later analysis to score TCR-TCR, TCR-HLA and TCR-CMV co-occurrence, with a repertoire-size bias correction applied to the TCR pairs. A later analysis estimated false discovery rates by permuting HLA or CMV assignments 20 times. In a later analysis, co-occurring TCRs were grouped using DBSCAN, with TCRdist sequence similarity added in when clustering inside HLA-allele-positive subsets. Repertoires with fewer than 30,000 or more than 120,000 public chains were left out of co-occurrence clustering, as were five repertoires with anomalous nucleotide sharing. This is the immuneACCESS table as TCRdb keeps it, with only in-frame sequences that have V and J called. A part of the clones is gone; compared with another copy, unresolved V genes explain less than half, and the rest is unexplained. V, J and clone size are those of that table, while D and trimming were read from the DNA. This sample gives roughly 280,000 clones in total; about 75% of them show up just once. The biggest ten clones account for 2% to 2.5% of the sample.

In total, 666 healthy bone marrow donors made up the cohort. At the time of sampling, all cohort members were nominally healthy, though unrecorded immune exposures were likely present. The donor tested CMV seronegative, placing the donor among the roughly 350 seronegative members of the cohort. Each donor provided a peripheral blood sample, and peripheral blood mononuclear cells were used for TCR beta sequencing. The Qiagen DNeasy Blood Extraction Kit was used to extract genomic DNA from the blood cell samples. The sequenced material came from PBMCs. This sequence was found in a female donor in good health and CMV-seronegative. The chain was built from TRBV5-4 and TRBJ2-2; D gene: possibly TRBD2, on 5 matching bases. The CDR3 amino acid sequence is: CASSPPAGITGELFF. The nucleotide sequence is TGTGCCAGCAGCCCCCCCGCCGGGATCACCGGGGAGCTGTTTTTT. Where the CDR3 stops, the reference TRBV5-4 and TRBJ2-2 genes take over; the full variable domain is ETGVTQSPTHLIKTRGQQVTLRCSSQSGHNTVSWYQQALGQGPQFIFQYYREEENGRGNFPPRFSGLQFPNYSSELNVNALELDDSALYLCASSPPAGITGELFFGEGSRLTVL.